This entry concerns a single T cell receptor beta chain. The data derive from a study of blood T cell repertoires in COVID-19. Study details: Sample material is recorded as cDNA or gDNA derived from T cells, B-cell-depleted T cells, or PBMCs.

Per germline, CDR1 LNHDA and CDR2 SQIVND (reference sequence). The CDR3 is 17 residues long. After removal of 3 bases from V and 7 bases from J, the junction contained 12 bases not matched to a gene. Generated by immunoSEQ multiplex PCR, the TCRdb table keeps only in-frame clones and is missing some. The sample holds approximately 500,000 clones; around 90% are singletons and the top ten take about 8.2%. This chain connects TRBV19 to TRBJ1-4, with 9 bases fitting TRBD1. Source material: peripheral blood. The clonotype originates from a woman aged 45-65 years with COVID-19, enrolled during active disease. CDR3 bases: TGTGCCAGTAGTATTTTAAGGCAGGACAGGGGTGGTGAAAAACTGTTTTTT. Its protein product is CASSILRQDRGGEKLFF. The variable domain in full, with the rest retrieved from reference TRBV19 and TRBJ1-4, is DGGITQSPKYLFRKEGQNVTLSCEQNLNHDAMYWYRQDPGQGLRLIYYSQIVNDFQKGDIAEGYSVSREKKESFPLTVTSAQKNPTAFYLCASSILRQDRGGEKLFFGSGTQLSVL.